The rows below give T cell receptor beta chains drawn from one sample of a study of blood T cell repertoires in COVID-19. This table comes from immunoSEQ multiplex PCR, and its TCRdb copy is limited to in-frame clones, with some not included. The table shows about 190,000 clones, with around 85% occurring only once. The sequenced sample consisted of peripheral blood. These receptor sequences come from a man aged 30 to 45 with acute or convalescent COVID-19. CDR3s leave out the opening cysteine and the closing phenylalanine or tryptophan. The order of the fields is J gene, D gene, V gene, CDR3 protein. The D gene is left open where the match is weak.

>TRBJ2-1|-|TRBV5-8
ASSFSGGSSYNEQF
>TRBJ2-1|TRBD2|TRBV28
ASSLSLSGRVGEQF
>TRBJ1-6|TRBD1|TRBV5-1
ASRDTGDSPLH
>TRBJ2-1|-|TRBV7-9
ASSLATGRGFYNEQF
>TRBJ2-5|-|TRBV7-8
ASSLARGGWQETQY
>TRBJ1-1|TRBD1|TRBV28
ASSLGQEAF
>TRBJ2-7|TRBD1|TRBV7-3
ASSPTGTGGNEQY
>TRBJ2-3|-|TRBV10-1
ASSESGRGPQY
>TRBJ2-1|TRBD1|TRBV6-5
ASSTTGTGGGEQF
>TRBJ1-2|-|TRBV30
AWYTSYGYT
>TRBJ2-6|-|TRBV5-1
ASSYSSNVLT
>TRBJ1-5|TRBD1|TRBV2
ASSEGQGYQPQH
>TRBJ2-3|-|TRBV11-2
ASSLDSYTDTQY
>TRBJ1-1|-|TRBV28
ASSLGGNTEAF